Listed here are 14 T cell receptor beta chains from one sample, sequenced in a study of cytomegalovirus exposure and HLA in healthy donors (dated by TCRdb to between 2016 and 2019). The protocol used for the library was the immunoSEQ multiplex PCR assay. For the multiplex PCR, a mixture combining 60 forward primers for TCR Vbeta segments and 13 reverse primers for TCR Jbeta segments was used. TCRdb took over this immuneACCESS table, retaining in-frame rearrangements with V and J assigned. Such tables are incomplete; in checked studies, under half of the missing clones stem from an unresolved V gene, and the remainder is unexplained. This sample comprises 150,000 to 200,000 clones, 70% to 90% of them detected only once. The ten largest clonotypes hold approximately 8.5% of the sample. The sample taken for sequencing was PBMCs. The source of these receptors is a man aged 18 to 30 in good health and CMV-seropositive.

This clone has just a few counts. The CDR3 sequence is CASKTGGYNEQFF. CDR3 sequence (DNA): TGTGCCAGCAAGACAGGCGGGTACAATGAGCAGTTCTTC. The chain has TRBV2 and TRBJ2-1; D perhaps matches TRBD1 (6 bases). Per germline, CDR1 SNHLY and CDR2 FYNNEI. The ends were cut back, 7 bases at V and 4 bases at J, with 11 bases in the middle. This CDR3 contains 13 residues.

This sequence joins TRBV7-2 and TRBJ2-5, with 8 bases identical to TRBD2. Germline V lookup: CDR1 SGHTA, CDR2 FQGNSA. The ends lost 5 bases at V and 7 bases at J; junction bases unmatched: 9. CDR3 length: 14 residues. CDR3 sequence reads: CASSEAGGAMTQYF. CDR3 sequence (DNA): TGTGCCAGCAGCGAGGCCGGGGGGGCTATGACCCAGTACTTC.

Worth noting for this clone: Its ends do not fully match the called genes, so a read error is possible. This sequence joins TRBV6-5 and TRBJ1-4, with D tentatively TRBD1 (6 bases). From germline, CDR1 is MNHEY and CDR2 SVGAGI. CDR3 size: 11 residues. The CDR3 loop reads CASSTPGHLVF. DNA for the CDR3: TGTGCCAGCAGTACCCCGGGACATCTGGTTTTT.

Points on this clone: A junction boundary mismatches the germline segment, possibly from a read error. This specimen includes other DNA sequences encoding the same CDR3. This sequence joins TRBV2 and TRBJ1-6; 8 positions match TRBD1. CDR1 and CDR2 (germline): SNHLY, FYNNEI. The length of the CDR3 is 15 residues. CDR3 coding DNA: TGTGCCAGCGGCTTGGGACAGGCATATAATTCCCCCCTCCACTTT. This translates into CASGLGQAYNSPLHF.

The V and J genes are TRBV7-9 and TRBJ2-1; 12 bases align to TRBD2. Germline V lookup: CDR1 SEHNR, CDR2 FQNEAQ (reference sequence). V shed 5 bases and J 9 bases; nucleotides not matched to a gene: 5. CDR3 length: 14 residues. The CDR3 reads CASSRTSGALEQFF. CDR3 nucleotide sequence: TGTGCCAGCAGCCGGACTAGCGGGGCCCTTGAGCAGTTCTTC.

V and J are TRBV6-5 and TRBJ1-5; 7 nucleotides align to TRBD1. The germline V gene encodes CDR1 MNHEY and CDR2 SVGAGI. This CDR3 spans 15 amino acids. V shed 5 bases and J 2 bases; nucleotides not matched to a gene: 6. The CDR3 reads CASSRYTGGNQPQHF. In DNA, the CDR3 is TGTGCCAGCAGTCGGTATACAGGGGGCAATCAGCCCCAGCATTTT.

The chain links TRBV6-6 to TRBJ2-7, with D possibly being TRBD2 (6 bases). CDR1 is MNHNY and CDR2 is SVGAGI in the germline V gene (reference sequence). V shed 1 base and J shed 5 bases, with 9 bases lying between them. The CDR3 is 13 residues long. CDR3 coding DNA: TGTGCCAGCAGTTACTTGGGGGAGGACGAGCAGTACTTC. Its protein product is CASSYLGEDEQYF.

The V gene is TRBV9, the J gene TRBJ2-1; perhaps TRBD2 as D (6 bases). This CDR3 comprises 15 residues. Trimming left V 0 bases short and J 8 bases short, with 15 bases between. In germline, CDR1 is SGDLS, CDR2 YYNGEE. The CDR3 loop reads CASSVEVAGFDEQFF. DNA for the CDR3: TGTGCCAGCAGCGTAGAGGTGGCGGGGTTCGATGAGCAGTTCTTC.

The rearrangement joins TRBV11-2 to TRBJ1-6; 7 positions match TRBD1. The CDR3 sequence is 14 residues long. Germline CDR1 reads SGHAT; CDR2 reads FQNNGV. V dropped 4 bases and J dropped 9; count of bases not matched to a gene: 6. The CDR3 sequence is CASSSGTVFSPLHF. Written as DNA, the CDR3 is TGTGCCAGCAGCTCCGGGACAGTATTTTCACCCCTCCACTTT. The whole variable domain, remainder taken from reference TRBV11-2 and TRBJ1-6, is EAGVAQSPRYKIIEKRQSVAFWCNPISGHATLYWYQQILGQGPKLLIQFQNNGVVDDSQLPKDRFSAERLKGVDSTLKIQPAKLEDSAVYLCASSSGTVFSPLHFGNGTRLTVT.

The J gene is TRBJ2-5, the V gene TRBV7-2; 12 bases are a match to TRBD2. The J call may be faulty, since TRBJ2-7 better matches the DNA end. Germline V gives CDR1 SGHTA, CDR2 FQGNSA. The CDR3 extends over 17 amino acids. Here the CDR3 DNA reads TGTGCCAGCAGCCCCCGACTAGCGGGGGACCCCCCCTACGAGCAGTACTTC. Translated: CASSPRLAGDPPYEQYF.

V usage is TRBV6-5 and J usage is TRBJ2-7; 10 bases are a match to TRBD2. Trimming at V came to 10 bases and at J to 3 bases, leaving 3 bases not matched to a gene. CDR1 is MNHEY and CDR2 is SVGAGI in the germline V gene. The CDR3 runs 12 residues. The CDR3 here is CATRTSGYEQYF. The CDR3 DNA reads TGTGCCACCAGGACTAGCGGCTACGAGCAGTACTTC.

This chain joins TRBV28 and TRBJ1-1, with TRBD1 as a possible D gene (6 bases). The germline gives CDR1 MDHEN, CDR2 SYDVKM. The CDR3 runs 15 residues. Deletions cut 6 bases from V and 3 bases from J, with 17 bases between. CDR3 sequence (DNA): TGTGCCAGCAGCCCACGTACAGGGACCTACACTGAAGCTTTCTTT. As protein: CASSPRTGTYTEAFF.

The V gene is TRBV4-1, the J gene TRBJ2-2; 10 nucleotides align to TRBD1. With 5 bases clipped from V and 0 bases from J, the junction kept 0 bases outside the gene matches. The germline V gene has CDR1 MGHRA and CDR2 YSYEKL. CDR3 size: 15 residues. The CDR3 nucleotides read TGCGCCAGCAGCGGGACAGGGGCGAACACCGGGGAGCTGTTTTTT. It is translated as CASSGTGANTGELFF.

In this sample, this clone turned up once. The chain couples TRBV19 to TRBJ2-1; 8 bases line up with TRBD2. This CDR3 has 16 amino acids. The ends lost 6 bases at V and 6 bases at J; junction bases unmatched: 13. Germline V gene lookup returns CDR1 LNHDA and CDR2 SQIVND (reference sequence). The CDR3 sequence is CASSYGLAPSTNEQFF. CDR3 DNA sequence: TGTGCCAGTAGCTACGGACTAGCCCCCTCTACCAATGAGCAGTTCTTC. The entire variable domain, with the rest obtained from reference TRBV19 and TRBJ2-1, is as follows: DGGITQSPKYLFRKEGQNVTLSCEQNLNHDAMYWYRQDPGQGLRLIYYSQIVNDFQKGDIAEGYSVSREKKESFPLTVTSAQKNPTAFYLCASSYGLAPSTNEQFFGPGTRLTVL.